In this sample, the clone carrying this T cell receptor beta chain turned up many times. These data originate in a study of T cells after yellow fever vaccination. TCRdb redid the calling of the 5' RACE reads with MiXCR, one entry per CDR3 protein. The sample has approximately 250,000 distinct CDR3 sequences; 3.6% are singletons. The ends were cut back, 0 bases at V and 4 bases at J, with 10 bases in the middle. Per germline, CDR1 SGHRS and CDR2 YFSETQ. The CDR3 spans 15 residues. The sequence was collected from a man between 18 and 29 years old who received the YFV17D yellow fever vaccine. The specimen comprised PBMCs, sampled 15 days after the yellow fever booster vaccination. The chain joins TRBV5-1 to TRBJ2-2; the D is unclear. CDR3 sequence (DNA): TGCGCCAGCAGCTTGGCTCAGGATCCCACCGGGGAGCTGTTTTTT. Translated: CASSLAQDPTGELFF. The whole variable domain, remainder taken from reference TRBV5-1 and TRBJ2-2, is KAGVTQTPRYLIKTRGQQVTLSCSPISGHRSVSWYQQTPGQGLQFLFEYFSETQRNKGNFPGRFSGRQFSNSRSEMNVSTLELGDSALYLCASSLAQDPTGELFFGEGSRLTVL.